This T cell receptor (beta chain) was retrieved from a study of T cells expressing NK-cell markers. Study overall: Out of eight donors sequenced, seven tested HCMV-seropositive and the remaining one seronegative. Broader study findings: Researchers report these clonotypes also headed the CD3+CD56-NKG2C+ fraction in a handful of donors. Questions lingered over whether expanded NKG2C+ T cell clones were HCMV-specific.

Germline loops: CDR1 SGHRS, CDR2 YFSETQ. This CDR3 has 16 residues. For TCR beta, cDNA was produced by 5'RACE template switching with UMIs. TCRdb re-called the 5' RACE reads; one entry per CDR3 protein, DNA not given. This sample contains about 370,000 distinct CDR3 sequences. As to this clonotype: The antigen is not known.

The origin of this receptor is a woman in her fifties or sixties in good health. The chain combines TRBV5-1 with TRBJ2-6. The source material was blood T cells: a sorted CD56 or NKG2C T cell subset, CD4+ or CD8+ T cells, or bulk PBMC T cells (not recorded which). The CDR3 here is CASSLALTSGANVLTF.